This TCR beta chain was obtained from a study of blood T cell repertoires in COVID-19. Study at large: Samples of COVID-19 (acute and convalescent) were obtained from the United States, Italy and Spain. Sources were T cells, B-cell-depleted T cells, or PBMCs; the material itself was cDNA or gDNA.

Germline V gene data show CDR1 as MDHEN and CDR2 as SYDVKM. This CDR3 spans 16 amino acids. Original processing methods: Reference gene primer amplification gave estimated nucleated cell counts. The data were produced by immunoSEQ multiplex PCR, yet TCRdb's version contains in-frame clones alone and is incomplete. V and J calls plus clone size are reproduced from that table; the DNA served to infer D and trimming. Seen here are about 150,000 clones, over 70% observed once, and the top ten hold roughly 0.6%. This TCR derives from a man in his 60s with acute or convalescent COVID-19. Sequenced sample: peripheral blood. The gene calls are TRBV28 and TRBJ1-6, with 7 positions matching TRBD1. Written as DNA, the CDR3 is TGTGCTTCCACGGCGGGCAGGGGGGCTTCTAATTCACCCCTCCACTTT. This gives the protein CASTAGRGASNSPLHF.